This TCR beta chain stems from a study of shared clonotypes between healthy human individuals. Points from the study as a whole: Generation of non-shared clonotypes was less probable than generation of clonotypes shared by all four donors.

The naive CD8 subset, CD45RO-negative cells positively selected for CCR7, excluded terminally differentiated effector memory CD45RA+ cells. Using 200 ng DNA, 32,000 or so T cell genomes, the sorted-subset replicate PCRs were run. Sequenced by immunoSEQ multiplex PCR; TCRdb stores in-frame clones only, minus some. The data show approximately 600,000 clones, around 95% seen once. This clone was recorded only once. Its cognate antigen is unknown. V lost 0 bases and J lost 7, with 12 bases in between. Per germline, CDR1 MNHEY and CDR2 SVGAGI. This CDR3 spans 14 amino acids. This TCR came from a woman aged 25 to 39 in good health. The V call is TRBV6-5, the J call TRBJ1-1; D unresolved. The sample comprised naive CD8+ T cells sorted from blood. The DNA of the CDR3 is TGTGCCAGCAGTTACTCGAATCTTGGCTTTGAAGCTTTCTTT. This translates into CASSYSNLGFEAFF.